This record covers a single TCR beta chain. Its cognate antigen is unknown. The repertoire was sequenced with immunoSEQ multiplex PCR; TCRdb's copy has only in-frame clones and lacks some. The sample includes roughly 890,000 clones, about 91% of them seen just once. The V gene's germline CDR1 is SGHVS and CDR2 FNYEAQ. This CDR3 is built from 18 residues. Trimming pared 0 bases from V and 5 bases from J, leaving 20 bases between. The data are from a study of shared clonotypes between healthy human individuals. CD8 cells classed as naive were CD45RO-negative and positively selected for CCR7, excluding terminally differentiated effector memory CD45RA+ cells. Findings and limits, study-wide: Only blood was sampled, and tissue TCR repertoires likely differ from blood ones. A reduction in generation probabilities was seen for non-shared clonotypes relative to those shared by all four donors.

This clonotype was obtained from a man aged 25-45 years in good health. The material sequenced was naive CD8+ T cells sorted from blood. The chain uses TRBV7-6 and TRBJ2-1; tentatively, D is TRBD2 (6 bases). The CDR3, as DNA: TGTGCCAGCAGCTTAGCGTACAATACGGGTCGGAGGGACAATGAGCAGTTCTTC. It is translated as CASSLAYNTGRRDNEQFF.